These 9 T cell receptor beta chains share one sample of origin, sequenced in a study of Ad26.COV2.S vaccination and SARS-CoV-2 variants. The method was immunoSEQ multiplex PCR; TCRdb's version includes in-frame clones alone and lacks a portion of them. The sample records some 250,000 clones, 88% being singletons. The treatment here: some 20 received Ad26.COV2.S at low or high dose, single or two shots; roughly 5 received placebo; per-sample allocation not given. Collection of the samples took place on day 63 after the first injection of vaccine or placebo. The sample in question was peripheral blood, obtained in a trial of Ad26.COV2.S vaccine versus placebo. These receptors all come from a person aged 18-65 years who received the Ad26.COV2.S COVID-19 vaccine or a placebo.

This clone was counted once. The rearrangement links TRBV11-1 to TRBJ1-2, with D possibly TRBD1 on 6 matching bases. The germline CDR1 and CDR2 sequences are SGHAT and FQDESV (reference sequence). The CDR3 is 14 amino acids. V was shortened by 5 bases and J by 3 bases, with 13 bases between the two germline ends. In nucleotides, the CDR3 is TGTGCCAGCAGCCCAGCTGGGGGCTACTATGGCTACACCTTC. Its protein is CASSPAGGYYGYTF.

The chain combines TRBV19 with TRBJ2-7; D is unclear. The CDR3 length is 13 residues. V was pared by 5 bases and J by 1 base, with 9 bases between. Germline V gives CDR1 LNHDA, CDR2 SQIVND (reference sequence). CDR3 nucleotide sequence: TGTGCCAGTAGTTCGCAGGATTCCTACGAGCAGTACTTC. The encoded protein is CASSSQDSYEQYF.

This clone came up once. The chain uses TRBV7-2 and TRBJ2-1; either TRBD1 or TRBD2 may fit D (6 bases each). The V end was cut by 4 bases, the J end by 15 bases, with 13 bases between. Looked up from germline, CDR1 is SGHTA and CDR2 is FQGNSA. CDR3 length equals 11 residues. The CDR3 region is CASSSGGQWFF. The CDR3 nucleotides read TGTGCCAGCAGCTCCGGGGGACAATGGTTCTTC.

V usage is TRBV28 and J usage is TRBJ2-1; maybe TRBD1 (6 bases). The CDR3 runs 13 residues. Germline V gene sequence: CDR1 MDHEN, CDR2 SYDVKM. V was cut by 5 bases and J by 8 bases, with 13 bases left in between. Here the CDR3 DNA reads TGTGCCAGCAGTCCTAGGACAGTTGATGAGCAGTTCTTC. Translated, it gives CASSPRTVDEQFF.

The CDR3 DNA reads TGTGCCAGCTCAGGACAGGGAATGTTGTCTGGGGCCAACGTCCTGACTTTC. Residues: CASSGQGMLSGANVLTF. The chain carries TRBV18 and TRBJ2-6; 8 nucleotides line up with TRBD1. There are 17 residues in the CDR3. V was clipped by 5 bases and J by 1 base; unmatched bases: 7. Germline CDR1 reads KGHSH; CDR2 reads LQKENI.

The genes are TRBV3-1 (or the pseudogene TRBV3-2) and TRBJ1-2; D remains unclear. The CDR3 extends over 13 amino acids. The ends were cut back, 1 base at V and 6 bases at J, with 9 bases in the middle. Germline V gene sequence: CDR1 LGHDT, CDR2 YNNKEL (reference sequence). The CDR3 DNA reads TGTGCCAGCAGCCAAGCCCCCTCGGATGGCTACACCTTC. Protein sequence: CASSQAPSDGYTF.

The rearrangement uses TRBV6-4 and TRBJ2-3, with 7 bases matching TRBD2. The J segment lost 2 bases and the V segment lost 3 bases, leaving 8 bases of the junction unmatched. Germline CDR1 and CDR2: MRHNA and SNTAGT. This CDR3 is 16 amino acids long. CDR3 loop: CASSESAGLSTDTQYF. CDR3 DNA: TGTGCCAGCAGTGAATCAGCGGGGTTATCCACAGATACGCAGTATTTT.

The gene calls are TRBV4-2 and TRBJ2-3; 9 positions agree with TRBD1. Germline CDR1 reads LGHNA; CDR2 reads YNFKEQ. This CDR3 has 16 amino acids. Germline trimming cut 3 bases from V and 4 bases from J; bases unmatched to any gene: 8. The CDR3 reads CASSQLTGGTSDTQYF. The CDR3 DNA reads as TGTGCCAGCAGCCAGCTAACAGGGGGCACGTCAGATACGCAGTATTTT.

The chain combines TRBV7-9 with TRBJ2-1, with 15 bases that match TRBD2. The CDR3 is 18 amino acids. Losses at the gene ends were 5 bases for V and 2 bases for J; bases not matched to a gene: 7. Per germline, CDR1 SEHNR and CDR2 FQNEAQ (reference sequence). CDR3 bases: TGTGCCAGCAGCCCCGGACTAGCGGGGGGGCTGACCTACAATGAGCAGTTCTTC. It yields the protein CASSPGLAGGLTYNEQFF.